The 21 T cell receptor beta chains in this list originate from one sample, sequenced in a study of OX40 agonist ivuxolimab in advanced cancers. Using immunoSEQ multiplex PCR, the repertoire was profiled, and TCRdb retains in-frame clones only, with some absent. The repertoire holds nearly 95,000 clones, roughly 94% seen once, with about 2.6% in the top ten. The material sequenced was CD4+ or CD8+ T cells sorted from blood, taken in a trial of the OX40 agonist ivuxolimab. These receptors all come from an adult with an advanced solid tumor such as melanoma, head and neck, liver or kidney cancer.

The genes are TRBV14 and TRBJ1-2, with a weak D call TRBD1 (6 bases). With 1 base removed from V and 7 bases from J, the gap between germline ends came to 10 bases. The CDR3 covers 13 residues. Looked up from germline, CDR1 is SGHDN and CDR2 is FVKESK. The CDR3 nucleotides are TGTGCCAGCAGCCAAGGGGACACGGGTGGCTACACCTTC. Encoded protein: CASSQGDTGGYTF. The whole variable domain, remainder taken from reference TRBV14 and TRBJ1-2, is EAGVTQFPSHSVIEKGQTVTLRCDPISGHDNLYWYRRVMGKEIKFLLHFVKESKQDESGMPNNRFLAERTGGTYSTLKVQPAELEDSGVYFCASSQGDTGGYTFGSGTRLTVV.

In its sample, this clone was seen once. V is TRBV27 and J is TRBJ1-1; tentatively, D is TRBD1 (6 bases). The CDR3 loop spans 13 amino acids. CDR1 and CDR2 from the germline V gene are MNHEY and SMNVEV (reference sequence). Trimming removed 2 bases at V and 6 bases at J, with 10 bases between. CDR3 DNA: TGTGCCAGCAGTTTAGGGGGGGGCGCTGAAGCTTTCTTT. It translates to CASSLGGGAEAFF.

The chain is built from TRBV30 and TRBJ2-7; D may be TRBD1 (5 bases). V shed 2 bases and J shed 2 bases, with 13 bases lying between them. CDR1 is GTSNPN, CDR2 SVGIG, per germline (reference sequence). The CDR3 extends over 14 amino acids. The CDR3 DNA reads TGTGCCTGGAGTCTGGGGCAGGGCACCTACGAGCAGTACTTC. The encoded protein is CAWSLGQGTYEQYF.

This clone was seen once. This chain joins TRBV27 and TRBJ2-2; possibly TRBD2 for D (6 bases). Trimming pared 2 bases from V and 6 bases from J, leaving 10 bases between. The CDR3 totals 14 residues. CDR1 is MNHEY and CDR2 is SMNVEV in the germline V gene (reference sequence). In nucleotides, the CDR3 is TGTGCCAGCAGTTTAGGAGGGAGACCCGGGGAGCTGTTTTTT. Translated, it gives CASSLGGRPGELFF.

The chain uses TRBV6-6 and TRBJ2-3; TRBD1 is a possible D gene (7 bases). Trimming removed 5 bases at V and 4 bases at J, with 16 bases between. In germline, CDR1 is MNHNY, CDR2 SVGAGI (reference sequence). The CDR3 covers 15 residues. The CDR3 coding sequence is TGTGCCAGCAGTCGGCGGGACAGAGTTCCAGATACGCAGTATTTT. Its translation is CASSRRDRVPDTQYF.

This rearrangement joins TRBV30 to TRBJ2-1; 8 nucleotides align to TRBD1. The V and J ends lost 4 bases and 4 bases, in that order; junction bases with no gene match: 9. CDR1 is GTSNPN and CDR2 is SVGIG in the germline V gene (reference sequence). CDR3 length: 15 residues. The CDR3 coding sequence is TGTGCCTGGACCCATCCAGGGACAGGATACAATGAGCAGTTCTTC. Its protein is CAWTHPGTGYNEQFF.

The chain employs TRBV29-1 and TRBJ1-2; D might be TRBD1 (5 bases). This CDR3 has 14 amino acids. V was cut by 3 bases and J by 0 bases, with 11 bases left in between. Germline CDR1 is SQVTM and CDR2 is ANQGSEA. In DNA, the CDR3 is TGCAGCGTTGATGGGGACCATTCTAACTATGGCTACACCTTC. This translates into CSVDGDHSNYGYTF. The whole variable domain, remainder taken from reference TRBV29-1 and TRBJ1-2, is SAVISQKPSRDICQRGTSLTIQCQVDSQVTMMFWYRQQPGQSLTLIATANQGSEATYESGFVIDKFPISRPNLTFSTLTVSNMSPEDSSIYLCSVDGDHSNYGYTFGSGTRLTVV.

J is TRBJ2-7 and V is TRBV15; no clear D gene. The CDR3 length is 18 residues. CDR1 and CDR2 (germline): LNHNV, YYDKDF (reference sequence). The ends were cut back, 3 bases at V and 0 bases at J, with 21 bases in the middle. Here the CDR3 DNA reads TGTGCCACCAGCAGTTCCCCCCCCCTAAGACCGTTCTCCTACGAGCAGTACTTC. It is translated as CATSSSPPLRPFSYEQYF.

In this sample, this clone turned up once. J is TRBJ1-1 and V is TRBV6-6; D possibly corresponds to TRBD1 (6 bases). The CDR3 loop spans 14 amino acids. CDR1 MNHNY and CDR2 SVGAGI come from the germline V gene (reference sequence). The germline V and J ends were trimmed by 5 bases and 4 bases, with 14 bases remaining between them. Here the CDR3 reads CASSRGGEGTEAFF. The CDR3 DNA reads TGTGCCAGCAGTCGGGGGGGCGAGGGCACTGAAGCTTTCTTT.

The chain joins TRBV11-2 to TRBJ2-1; 7 bases map to TRBD2. The CDR3 has 13 amino acids. The germline V gene has CDR1 SGHAT and CDR2 FQNNGV. J lost 10 bases, V lost 2 bases, and 5 bases had no gene match. The CDR3 DNA follows: TGTGCCAGCAGCTTAAGCACGGGAGGCGAGCAGTTCTTC. The encoded protein is CASSLSTGGEQFF.

V usage is TRBV30 and J usage is TRBJ2-7; D is perhaps TRBD1 (6 bases). The CDR3 runs to 11 residues. Germline V gene data show CDR1 as GTSNPN and CDR2 as SVGIG (reference sequence). Trimming left V 4 bases short and J 6 bases short, with 10 bases between. The CDR3, as DNA: TGTGCCTGGACAGGGGTCGGCGAGCAGTACTTC. This gives the protein CAWTGVGEQYF.

The V call is TRBV28, the J call TRBJ2-7; the match to TRBD2 covers 7 bases. Germline CDR1 is MDHEN and CDR2 is SYDVKM. V shed 2 bases and J 4 bases; nucleotides not matched to a gene: 5. The CDR3 length is 14 residues. CDR3 protein: CASSLGAGVYEQYF. The CDR3 bases are TGTGCCAGCAGTTTAGGTGCGGGGGTATACGAGCAGTACTTC.

The chain combines TRBV28 with TRBJ2-2; D not certain. This CDR3 spans 13 amino acids. Germline V CDR1 and CDR2: MDHEN, SYDVKM. The V gene lost 2 bases and the J gene lost 4 bases, with 5 bases spanning the gap. CDR3: CASSLISTGELFF. CDR3 in DNA: TGTGCCAGCAGTTTAATAAGCACCGGGGAGCTGTTTTTT.

CDR3 region: CASSFRRGNEKLFF. The DNA of the CDR3 is TGTGCCAGCAGTTTTCGCAGGGGAAATGAAAAACTGTTTTTT. This chain uses TRBV27 with TRBJ1-4; TRBD1 might be the D (6 bases). The CDR3 sequence is 14 residues long. CDR1 is MNHEY, CDR2 SMNVEV, per germline (reference sequence). The V and J ends lost 3 bases and 5 bases respectively, with 10 bases between them.

The chain carries TRBV7-9 and TRBJ1-1, with 9 nucleotides matching TRBD1. The CDR3 runs 14 residues. The V gene end was trimmed by 5 bases and the J gene end by 4 bases; junction bases not matched to a gene: 5. Germline CDR1 is SEHNR and CDR2 is FQNEAQ (reference sequence). The CDR3 loop is CASSLDRGGTEAFF. The CDR3 region has the DNA TGTGCCAGCAGCCTGGACAGGGGCGGCACTGAAGCTTTCTTT.

This chain connects TRBV15 to TRBJ2-7; TRBD2 agrees at 8 bases. The V gene end was trimmed by 0 bases and the J gene end by 6 bases; junction bases not matched to a gene: 19. This CDR3 spans 19 amino acids. From germline, CDR1 is LNHNV and CDR2 YYDKDF (reference sequence). The CDR3 loop reads CATSRDFFPGLAGGGEQYF. CDR3 in DNA: TGTGCCACCAGCAGAGATTTCTTCCCCGGGCTCGCGGGAGGCGGCGAGCAGTACTTC.

The chain is built from TRBV4-1 and TRBJ1-5; D is ambiguous. The CDR3 spans 15 residues. The germline gives CDR1 MGHRA, CDR2 YSYEKL. Trimming pared 0 bases from V and 4 bases from J, leaving 10 bases between. The CDR3 DNA follows: TGCGCCAGCAGCCAAGATCCCCTCAGGAATCAGCCCCAGCATTTT. Encoded protein: CASSQDPLRNQPQHF.

There are a few counts of this clone. The gene calls are TRBV7-9 and TRBJ2-2; D may correspond to TRBD1 or TRBD2 (5 bases each). Germline V gene lookup returns CDR1 SEHNR and CDR2 FQNEAQ (reference sequence). CDR3 length equals 15 residues. The V and J ends lost 8 bases and 6 bases respectively, with 19 bases between them. The CDR3 DNA reads as TGTGCCAGCCCAGCTGGGTCAGGGAGAGCCGGGGAGCTGTTTTTT. It yields the protein CASPAGSGRAGELFF.

The genes are TRBV28 and TRBJ2-5, with D uncertain. The V end lost 2 bases, the J end lost 0 bases, and 4 bases lay between the germline ends. Germline loops: CDR1 MDHEN, CDR2 SYDVKM. This CDR3 region has 13 residues. The CDR3 DNA reads as TGTGCCAGCAGTTTACCCTACCAAGAGACCCAGTACTTC. It codes for CASSLPYQETQYF. Using reference TRBV28 and TRBJ2-5 for the parts outside the CDR3, the full variable domain is DVKVTQSSRYLVKRTGEKVFLECVQDMDHENMFWYRQDPGLGLRLIYFSYDVKMKEKGDIPEGYSVSREKKERFSLILESASTNQTSMYLCASSLPYQETQYFGPGTRLLVL.

In its sample, this clone was seen once. The chain joins TRBV19 to TRBJ2-1; the match to TRBD2 covers 8 bases. CDR3 size: 15 residues. With 4 bases clipped from V and 2 bases from J, the junction kept 4 bases outside the gene matches. Germline assignment: CDR1 LNHDA and CDR2 SQIVND (reference sequence). CDR3 nucleotides: TGTGCCAGTAGTACGGCGGGGGGTACCTACAATGAGCAGTTCTTC. Translation: CASSTAGGTYNEQFF.

A remark on this clone: In the same sample, other DNA sequences code for this CDR3. The rearrangement joins TRBV2 to TRBJ2-3; 8 positions agree with TRBD2. The CDR3 contains 15 residues. Trimming at V came to 2 bases and at J to 4 bases, leaving 5 bases not matched to a gene. Germline CDR1 and CDR2: SNHLY and FYNNEI. CDR3 in amino acids: CASSELAGGPDTQYF. The CDR3 coding sequence is TGTGCCAGCAGTGAACTGGCGGGGGGCCCAGATACGCAGTATTTT.